This T cell receptor beta chain is from a study of shared clonotypes between healthy human individuals. Study-level background: With ages of 18 to 49, the donors were a couple of women and three men. Three CD4 naive, three CD4 memory, two CD8 naive and one CD8 memory plate were used per donor.

Libraries were prepared by immunoSEQ multiplex PCR; TCRdb keeps only in-frame clonotypes and omits some of them. The data show hundreds of thousands of clones, about 96% seen once. This CDR3 region has 13 residues. After removal of 8 bases from V and 5 bases from J, the junction contained 6 bases not matched to a gene. Germline CDR1 reads MDHEN; CDR2 reads SYDVKM. In the naive CD8 group, cells lacked CD45RO and were positively selected for CCR7, so terminally differentiated effector memory CD45RA+ cells were left out. Study-wide results and caveats: Among four donors, around 5% of naive CD4 clonotypes were found in common.

As to this clone: As yet, its antigen is unknown.

The sequence came from a young woman in good health. Sequencing was carried out using naive CD8+ T cells sorted from blood. This chain links TRBV28 with TRBJ2-7, with TRBD1 matching over 10 bases. The CDR3 DNA is TGTGCCAGCGAGAGACAGGGGGCGAACGAGCAGTACTTC. As protein: CASERQGANEQYF.